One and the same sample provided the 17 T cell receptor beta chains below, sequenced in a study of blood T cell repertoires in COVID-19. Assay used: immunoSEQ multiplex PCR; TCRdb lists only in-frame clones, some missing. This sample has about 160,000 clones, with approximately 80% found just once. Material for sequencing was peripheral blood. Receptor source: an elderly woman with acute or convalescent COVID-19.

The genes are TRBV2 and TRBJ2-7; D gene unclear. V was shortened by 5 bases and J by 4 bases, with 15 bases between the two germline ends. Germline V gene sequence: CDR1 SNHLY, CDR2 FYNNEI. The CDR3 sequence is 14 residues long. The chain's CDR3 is CASSHPLTLYEQYF. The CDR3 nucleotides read TGTGCCAGCAGTCATCCCTTGACTCTTTACGAGCAGTACTTC.

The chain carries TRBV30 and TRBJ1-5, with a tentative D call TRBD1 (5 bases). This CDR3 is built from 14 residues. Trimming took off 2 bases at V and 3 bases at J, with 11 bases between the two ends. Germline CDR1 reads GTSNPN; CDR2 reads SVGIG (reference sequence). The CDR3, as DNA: TGTGCCTGGAGTCGCGACAGCTTCAATCAGCCCCAGCATTTT. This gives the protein CAWSRDSFNQPQHF. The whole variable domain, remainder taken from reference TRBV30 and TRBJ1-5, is SQTIHQWPATLVQPVGSPLSLECTVEGTSNPNLYWYRQAAGRGLQLLFYSVGIGQISSEVPQNLSASRPQDRQFILSSKKLLLSDSGFYLCAWSRDSFNQPQHFGDGTRLSIL.

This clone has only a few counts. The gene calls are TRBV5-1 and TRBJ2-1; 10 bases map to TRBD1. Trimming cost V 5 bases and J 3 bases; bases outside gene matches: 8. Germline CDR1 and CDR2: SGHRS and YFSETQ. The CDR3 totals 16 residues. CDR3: CASRPTGTGDYNEQFF. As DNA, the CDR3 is TGCGCCAGCAGGCCTACCGGGACAGGGGACTACAATGAGCAGTTCTTC.

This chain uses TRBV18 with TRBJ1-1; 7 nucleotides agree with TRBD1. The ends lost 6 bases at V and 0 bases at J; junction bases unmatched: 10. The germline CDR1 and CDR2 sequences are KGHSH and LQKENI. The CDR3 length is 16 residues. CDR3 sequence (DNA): TGTGCCAGCTCTGACAGGGCTTTCATTATGAACACTGAAGCTTTCTTT. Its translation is CASSDRAFIMNTEAFF. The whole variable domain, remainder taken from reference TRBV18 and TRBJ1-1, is NAGVMQNPRHLVRRRGQEARLRCSPMKGHSHVYWYRQLPEEGLKFMVYLQKENIIDESGMPKERFSAEFPKEGPSILRIQQVVRGDSAAYFCASSDRAFIMNTEAFFGQGTRLTVV.

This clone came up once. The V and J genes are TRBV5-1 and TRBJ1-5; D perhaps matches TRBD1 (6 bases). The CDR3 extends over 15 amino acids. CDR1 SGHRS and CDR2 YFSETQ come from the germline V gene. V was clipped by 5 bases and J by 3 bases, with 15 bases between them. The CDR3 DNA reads TGCGCCAGCAGTCCCCTGGGGGCGGTCAATCAGCCCCAGCATTTT. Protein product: CASSPLGAVNQPQHF.

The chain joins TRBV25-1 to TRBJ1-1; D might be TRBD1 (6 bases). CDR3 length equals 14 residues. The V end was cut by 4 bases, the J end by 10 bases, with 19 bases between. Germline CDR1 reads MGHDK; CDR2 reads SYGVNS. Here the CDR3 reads CASSGGVTGGSAFF. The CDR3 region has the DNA TGTGCCAGCAGTGGAGGGGTTACGGGGGGCTCAGCTTTCTTT.

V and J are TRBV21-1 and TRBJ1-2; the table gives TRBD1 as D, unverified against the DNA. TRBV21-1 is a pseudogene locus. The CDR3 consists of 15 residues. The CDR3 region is CASSNRRGGRDGYTF. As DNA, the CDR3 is TGTGCCAGCAGCAACAGAAGGGGCGGAAGGGATGGCTACACCTTC.

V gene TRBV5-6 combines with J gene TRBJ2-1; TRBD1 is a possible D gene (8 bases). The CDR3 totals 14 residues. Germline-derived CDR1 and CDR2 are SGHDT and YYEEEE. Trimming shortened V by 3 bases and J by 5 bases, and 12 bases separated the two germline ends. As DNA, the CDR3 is TGTGCCAGCAGCTCCACAGGGGGGGACAATGAGCAGTTCTTC. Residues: CASSSTGGDNEQFF.

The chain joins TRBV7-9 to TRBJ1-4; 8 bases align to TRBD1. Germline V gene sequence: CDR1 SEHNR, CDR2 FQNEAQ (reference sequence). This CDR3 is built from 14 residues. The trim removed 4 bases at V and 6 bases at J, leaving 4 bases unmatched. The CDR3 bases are TGTGCCAGCAGCTCAGGACAGGGACATGAAAAACTGTTTTTT. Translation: CASSSGQGHEKLFF. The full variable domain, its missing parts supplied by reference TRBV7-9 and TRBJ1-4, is DTGVSQNPRHKITKRGQNVTFRCDPISEHNRLYWYRQTLGQGPEFLTYFQNEAQLEKSRLLSDRFSAERPKGSFSTLEIQRTEQGDSAMYLCASSSGQGHEKLFFGSGTQLSVL.

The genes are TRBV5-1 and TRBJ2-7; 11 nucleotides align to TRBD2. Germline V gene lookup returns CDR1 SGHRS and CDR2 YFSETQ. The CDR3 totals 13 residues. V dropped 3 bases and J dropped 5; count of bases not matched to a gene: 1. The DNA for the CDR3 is TGCGCCAGCAGCTCTAGCGGGAGGAACGAGCAGTACTTC. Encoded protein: CASSSSGRNEQYF.

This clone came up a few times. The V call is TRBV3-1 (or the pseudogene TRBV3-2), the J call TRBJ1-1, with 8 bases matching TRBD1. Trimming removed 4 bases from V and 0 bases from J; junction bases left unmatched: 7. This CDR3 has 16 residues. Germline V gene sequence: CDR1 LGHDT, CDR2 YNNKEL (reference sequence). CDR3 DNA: TGTGCCAGCAGCCCATCGACAGGGGTCATGAACACTGAAGCTTTCTTT. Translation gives CASSPSTGVMNTEAFF.

The CDR3 nucleotides are TGTGCCAGCTCGTCCCAGGGGAGGGATCAGCCCCAGCATTTT. Translated: CASSSQGRDQPQHF. The V call is TRBV18, the J call TRBJ1-5; tentative D call: TRBD1 (6 bases). This CDR3 comprises 14 residues. The germline V gene encodes CDR1 KGHSH and CDR2 LQKENI. V gave up 6 bases and J gave up 5 bases, with 14 bases separating them.

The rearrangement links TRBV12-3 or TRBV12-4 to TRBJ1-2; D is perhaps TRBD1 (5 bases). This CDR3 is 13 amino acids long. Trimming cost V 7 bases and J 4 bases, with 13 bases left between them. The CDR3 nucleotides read TGTGCCAGCACCCTTCGGGGGGGCTATGGCTACACCTTC. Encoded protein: CASTLRGGYGYTF.

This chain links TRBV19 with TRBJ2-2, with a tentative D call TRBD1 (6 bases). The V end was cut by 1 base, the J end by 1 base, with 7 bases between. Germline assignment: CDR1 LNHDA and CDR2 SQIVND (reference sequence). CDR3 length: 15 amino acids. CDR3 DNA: TGTGCCAGTAGTATAGGACAGGTGAACACCGGGGAGCTGTTTTTT. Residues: CASSIGQVNTGELFF.

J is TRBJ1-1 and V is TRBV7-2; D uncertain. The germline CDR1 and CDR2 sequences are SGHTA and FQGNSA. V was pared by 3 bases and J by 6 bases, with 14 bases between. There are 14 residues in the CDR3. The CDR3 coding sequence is TGTGCCAGCAGCTTGGAGGACGGTGCTTCTGAAGCTTTCTTT. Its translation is CASSLEDGASEAFF.

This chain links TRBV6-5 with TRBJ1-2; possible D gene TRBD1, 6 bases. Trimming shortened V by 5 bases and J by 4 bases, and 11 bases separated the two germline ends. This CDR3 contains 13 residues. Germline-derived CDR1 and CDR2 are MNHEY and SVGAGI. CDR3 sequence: CASSPPGAYGYTF. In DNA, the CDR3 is TGTGCCAGCAGTCCCCCAGGGGCCTATGGCTACACCTTC.

As DNA, the CDR3 is TGCGCCAGCAGCCAATTCGTATCGGGGGAGCTGTTTTTT. Its protein is CASSQFVSGELFF. The chain carries TRBV4-3 and TRBJ2-2; D is uncertain. The CDR3 contains 13 residues. The V gene lost 2 bases and the J gene lost 8 bases, with 9 bases spanning the gap. CDR1 LGHNA and CDR2 YSLEER come from the germline V gene.